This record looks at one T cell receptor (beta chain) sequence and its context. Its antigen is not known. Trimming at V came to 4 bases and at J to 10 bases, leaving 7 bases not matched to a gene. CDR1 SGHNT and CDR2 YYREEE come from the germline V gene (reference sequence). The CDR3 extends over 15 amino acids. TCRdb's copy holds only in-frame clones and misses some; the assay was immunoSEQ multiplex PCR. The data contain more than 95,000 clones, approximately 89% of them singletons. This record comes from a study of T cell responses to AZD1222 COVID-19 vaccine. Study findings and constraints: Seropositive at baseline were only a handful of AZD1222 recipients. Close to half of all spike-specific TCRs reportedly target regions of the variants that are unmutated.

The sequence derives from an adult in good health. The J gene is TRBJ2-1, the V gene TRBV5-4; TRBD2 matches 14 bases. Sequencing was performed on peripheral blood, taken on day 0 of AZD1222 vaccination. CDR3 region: CASSRIGLAGGEQFF. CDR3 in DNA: TGTGCCAGCAGCCGGATAGGACTAGCGGGGGGAGAGCAGTTCTTC. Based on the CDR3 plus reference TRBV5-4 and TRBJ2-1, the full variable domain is ETGVTQSPTHLIKTRGQQVTLRCSSQSGHNTVSWYQQALGQGPQFIFQYYREEENGRGNFPPRFSGLQFPNYSSELNVNALELDDSALYLCASSRIGLAGGEQFFGPGTRLTVL.